This T cell receptor (beta chain) was retrieved from a study of human T cells and chemical hapten exposure (dated by TCRdb to about 2021). Looking at the study overall: For sensitization, 2% DPC in acetone was applied to a 2 cm by 2 cm area of upper inner arm skin. Patient blood was sampled pre-sensitization (week 0) and at 2, 6 and about 24 weeks after DPC sensitization. The libraries were sequenced as a pool, and the TCR yield per sample differed mostly because of small variations in library volumes within the pool. Weekly therapeutic DPC doses were additionally applied to the scalp of patients throughout the roughly 23-week study period. About 29 alopecia patients gave blood for TCR sequencing at one to four time points (pre-sensitization, 2, 6 and 24 weeks). In alopecia patients, the study followed how the peripheral blood TCR repertoire changed in vivo over primary and secondary sensitization to diphenylcyclopropenone (DPC), a hapten. The mostly female patient cohort included alopecia areata with under or over 50% scalp involvement, alopecia totalis and alopecia universalis. Patch tests used Finn chambers with 0.01% DPC on the upper back, scored after 6 days by International Contact Dermatitis Research Group standards. Overall study results and their limits: Patch test score correlated positively with the number of PT1 expanded TCRs, reaching significance at thresholds 8, 16 and 32 but not at 4. No change with DPC sensitization was found in the number of TCRs above 1 in 1000 frequency, and no evidence of global repertoire structure alterations was found. Compared with pre-sensitization or healthy control sets, expanded TCRs formed significantly more large CDR3 similarity clusters, which is consistent with antigen-driven responses. After repeated subsampling, the strength of the expansion versus patch-test correlation and the threshold at which it became significant changed. All patients had alopecia, a presumed autoimmune disease, so their immune response might differ from that of healthy individuals.

The sample's time point label, in plain terms: patch test 2, 6 weeks after DPC sensitization. This specimen's treatment or condition label, per the study, means: therapeutic diphenylcyclopropenone sensitization with weekly scalp DPC. At every patch-test visit, the blood draw took place before the patch test was put on. Eligible patients were aged 18 to 70, diagnosed with alopecia, deemed suitable for DPC therapy, and excluded if pregnant. Total RNA was extracted from unfractionated whole blood that had been collected in Tempus Blood RNA tubes. The receptor library was made with RACE. TCRdb records NextSeq 500 as the sequencer. During library preparation, unique molecular identifiers were attached to individual cDNA molecules so that TCRs could be counted quantitatively and reproducibly. Each blood RNA sample was used to sequence both TCR alpha and TCR beta chains. For the original study's pipeline: The median number of TCRs per sample was over 85,000, ranging from roughly 20,000 to 700,000. V, J and CDR3 annotation of the TCR reads was performed with the Decombinator software suite. For the PS versus PT1 abundance plots, all samples were subsampled to the same number of TCRs (28,000). Expanded TCRs were defined as absent before sensitization and observed at least eight times at the 2-week time point. Using fastp trimming at Q25 and MiXCR clonotype assembly, TCRdb reanalyzed the public sequencing data and kept in-frame beta chains. Duplicate CDR3 protein sequences are folded into a single record with the most common DNA and genes. TCRdb assigned the V and J calls; the authors' analysis was not used. The sample table lists about 110,000 distinct CDR3 sequences, roughly 9% of them with a count of one. Around 3% of the sample is taken by the ten largest.

The sample holds many counts of this clonotype. Its antigen is still unknown. Per-nucleotide qualities are absent, and no much larger clonotype sits a single base away. V is reduced by 2 bases and J by 1 base, leaving a spacing of 5 bases between them. CDR1 and CDR2 are drawn from the germline V gene (reference sequence): GTSNPN, SVGIG. The CDR3 spans 12 residues, from the cysteine through the phenylalanine. The retained sequence is limited to the CDR3, 36 bases, with the frame set at the first base. Rearrangement joined TRBV30 to TRBJ1-1, with the D gene call left open. This receptor was taken from a middle-aged woman with alopecia areata. Some clones in this sample may be carry-over from other donors' samples. The source material was whole blood, sampled in connection with sensitization to the hapten diphenylcyclopropenone (DPC). The nucleotide sequence is TGTGCCTGGAGTTTTAAGAACACTGAAGCTTTCTTT. This codes for CAWSFKNTEAFF.